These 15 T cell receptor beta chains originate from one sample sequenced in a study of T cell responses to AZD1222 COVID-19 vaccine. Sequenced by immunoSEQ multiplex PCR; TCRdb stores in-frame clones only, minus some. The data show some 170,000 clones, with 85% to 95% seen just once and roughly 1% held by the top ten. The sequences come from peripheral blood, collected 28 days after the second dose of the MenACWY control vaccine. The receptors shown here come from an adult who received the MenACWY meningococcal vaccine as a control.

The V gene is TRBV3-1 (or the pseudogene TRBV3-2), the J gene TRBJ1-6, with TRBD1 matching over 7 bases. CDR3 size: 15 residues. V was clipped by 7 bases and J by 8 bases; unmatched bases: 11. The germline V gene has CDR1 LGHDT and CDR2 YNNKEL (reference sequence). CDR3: CASTPGGAIDSPLHF. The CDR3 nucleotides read TGTGCCAGCACCCCAGGGGGAGCAATAGATTCACCCCTCCACTTT.

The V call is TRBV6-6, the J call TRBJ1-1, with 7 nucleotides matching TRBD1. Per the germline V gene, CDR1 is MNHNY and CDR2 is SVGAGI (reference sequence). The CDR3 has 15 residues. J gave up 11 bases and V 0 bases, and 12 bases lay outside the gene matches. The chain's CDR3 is CASSYSGTGALGAFF. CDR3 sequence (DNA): TGTGCCAGCAGTTACTCGGGTACAGGGGCTCTGGGGGCTTTCTTT.

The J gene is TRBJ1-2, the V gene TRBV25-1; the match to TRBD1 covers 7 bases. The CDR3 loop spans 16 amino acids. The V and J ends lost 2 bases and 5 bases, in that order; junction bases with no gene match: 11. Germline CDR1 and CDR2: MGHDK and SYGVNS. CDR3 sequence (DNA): TGTGCCAGCAGTGAAAGCCTTGGACAGGAGGGATATGGCTACACCTTC. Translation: CASSESLGQEGYGYTF.

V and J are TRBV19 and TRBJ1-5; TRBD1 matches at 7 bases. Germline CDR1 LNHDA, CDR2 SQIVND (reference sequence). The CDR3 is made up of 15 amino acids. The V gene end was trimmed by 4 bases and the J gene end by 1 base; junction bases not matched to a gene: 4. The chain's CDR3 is CASSTVRGSNQPQHF. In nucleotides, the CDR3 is TGTGCCAGTAGTACAGTCAGGGGGAGCAATCAGCCCCAGCATTTT.

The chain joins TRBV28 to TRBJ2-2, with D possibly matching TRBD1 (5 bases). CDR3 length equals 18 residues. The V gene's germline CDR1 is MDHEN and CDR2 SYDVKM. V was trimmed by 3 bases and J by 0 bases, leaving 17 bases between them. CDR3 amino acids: CASSFWGRFLPNTGELFF. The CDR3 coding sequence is TGTGCCAGCAGTTTTTGGGGCAGGTTCTTACCGAACACCGGGGAGCTGTTTTTT. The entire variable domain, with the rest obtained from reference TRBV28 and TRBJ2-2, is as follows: DVKVTQSSRYLVKRTGEKVFLECVQDMDHENMFWYRQDPGLGLRLIYFSYDVKMKEKGDIPEGYSVSREKKERFSLILESASTNQTSMYLCASSFWGRFLPNTGELFFGEGSRLTVL.

CDR3 region: CASSFGRRGSPGYTF. For the CDR3, the DNA is TGTGCCAGCAGCTTTGGACGAAGAGGTAGCCCTGGCTACACCTTC. The chain has TRBV13 and TRBJ1-2; D is uncertain. Germline V gene data show CDR1 as PRHDT and CDR2 as FYEKMQ (reference sequence). CDR3 length equals 15 residues. Trimming took 3 bases from V and 7 from J, leaving 18 bases between them.

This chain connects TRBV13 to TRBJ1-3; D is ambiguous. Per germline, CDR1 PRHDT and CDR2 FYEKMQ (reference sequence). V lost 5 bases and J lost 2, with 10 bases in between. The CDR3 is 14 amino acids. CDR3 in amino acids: CASSKTGAGNTIYF. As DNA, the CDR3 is TGTGCCAGCAGCAAAACCGGAGCTGGAAACACCATATATTTT.

This CDR3 reads CASSLVLGQEQGYTF. The DNA of the CDR3 is TGCGCCAGCAGCTTGGTATTGGGACAGGAGCAAGGCTACACCTTC. The chain recombines TRBV5-1 with TRBJ1-2; 8 nucleotides agree with TRBD1. The germline V gene encodes CDR1 SGHRS and CDR2 YFSETQ. With 0 bases clipped from V and 8 bases from J, the junction kept 9 bases outside the gene matches. The CDR3 spans 15 residues.

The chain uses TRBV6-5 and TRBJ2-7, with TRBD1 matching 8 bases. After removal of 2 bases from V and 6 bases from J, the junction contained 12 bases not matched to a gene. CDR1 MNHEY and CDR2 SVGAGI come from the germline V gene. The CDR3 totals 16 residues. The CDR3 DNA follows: TGTGCCAGCAGTTACGGTAGGACAGGGTGGTTTGGCGAGCAGTACTTC. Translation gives CASSYGRTGWFGEQYF.

In DNA form, the CDR3 reads TGTGCCAGCAGTTCGGGGACGACTGAAGCTTTCTTT. It codes for CASSSGTTEAFF. The rearrangement joins TRBV28 to TRBJ1-1; D might be TRBD1 (5 bases). Looked up from germline, CDR1 is MDHEN and CDR2 is SYDVKM. V lost 4 bases to trimming and J lost 5 bases, with 8 bases between them. The CDR3 totals 12 residues.

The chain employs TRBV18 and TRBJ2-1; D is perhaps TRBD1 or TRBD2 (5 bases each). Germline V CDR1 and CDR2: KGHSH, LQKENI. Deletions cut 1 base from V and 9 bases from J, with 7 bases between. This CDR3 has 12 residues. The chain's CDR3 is CASSPQRGEQFF. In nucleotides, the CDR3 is TGTGCCAGCTCACCACAGAGGGGTGAGCAGTTCTTC.

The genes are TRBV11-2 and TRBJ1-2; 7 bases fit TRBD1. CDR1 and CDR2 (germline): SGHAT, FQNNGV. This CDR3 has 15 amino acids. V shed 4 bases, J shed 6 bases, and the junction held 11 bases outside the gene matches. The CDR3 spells CASSSDRARRDGYTF. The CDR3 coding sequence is TGTGCCAGCAGCTCCGACAGGGCAAGACGGGATGGCTACACCTTC.

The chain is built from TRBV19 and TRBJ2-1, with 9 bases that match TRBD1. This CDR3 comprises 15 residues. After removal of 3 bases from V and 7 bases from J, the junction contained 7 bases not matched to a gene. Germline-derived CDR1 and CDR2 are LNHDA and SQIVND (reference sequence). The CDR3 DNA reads TGTGCCAGTAGTATGTCCGGGACAGGGTTGAATGAGCAGTTCTTC. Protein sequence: CASSMSGTGLNEQFF.

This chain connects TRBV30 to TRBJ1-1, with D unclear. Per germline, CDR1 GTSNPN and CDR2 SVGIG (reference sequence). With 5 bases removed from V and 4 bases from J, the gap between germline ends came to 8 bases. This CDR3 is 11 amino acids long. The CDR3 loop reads CAWERGTEAFF. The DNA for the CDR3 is TGTGCCTGGGAACGGGGCACTGAAGCTTTCTTT.

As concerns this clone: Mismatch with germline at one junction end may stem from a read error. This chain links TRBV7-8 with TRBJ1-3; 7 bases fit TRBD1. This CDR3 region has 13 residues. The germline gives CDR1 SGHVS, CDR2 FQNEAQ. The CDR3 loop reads CASSRGRVYTKYF. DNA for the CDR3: TGTGCCAGCAGTAGGGGGCGGGTCTACACCAAATATTTT.